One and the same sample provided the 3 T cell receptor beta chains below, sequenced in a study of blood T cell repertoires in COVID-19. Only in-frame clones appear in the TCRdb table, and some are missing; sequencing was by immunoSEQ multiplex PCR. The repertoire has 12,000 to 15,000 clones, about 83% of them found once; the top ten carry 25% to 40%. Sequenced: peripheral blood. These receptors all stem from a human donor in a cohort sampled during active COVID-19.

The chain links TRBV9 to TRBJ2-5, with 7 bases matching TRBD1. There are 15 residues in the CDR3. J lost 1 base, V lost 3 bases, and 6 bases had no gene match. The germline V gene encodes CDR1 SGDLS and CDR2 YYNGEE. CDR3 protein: CASSGQGQFQETQYF. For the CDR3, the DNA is TGTGCCAGCAGCGGACAGGGTCAGTTCCAAGAGACCCAGTACTTC.

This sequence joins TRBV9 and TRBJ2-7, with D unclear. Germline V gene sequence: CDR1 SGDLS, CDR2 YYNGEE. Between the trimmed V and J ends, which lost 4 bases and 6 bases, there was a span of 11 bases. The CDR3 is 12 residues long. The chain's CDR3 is CASSPEVGEQYF. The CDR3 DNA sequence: TGTGCCAGCAGCCCTGAGGTTGGCGAGCAGTACTTC.

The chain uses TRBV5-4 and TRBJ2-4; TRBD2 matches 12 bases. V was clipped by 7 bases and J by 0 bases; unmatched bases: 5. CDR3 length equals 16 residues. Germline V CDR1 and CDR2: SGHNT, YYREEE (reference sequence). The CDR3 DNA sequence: TGTGCCAGCTCTAGCGGGGGGGGTCTAGCCAAAAACATTCAGTACTTC. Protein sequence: CASSSGGGLAKNIQYF.